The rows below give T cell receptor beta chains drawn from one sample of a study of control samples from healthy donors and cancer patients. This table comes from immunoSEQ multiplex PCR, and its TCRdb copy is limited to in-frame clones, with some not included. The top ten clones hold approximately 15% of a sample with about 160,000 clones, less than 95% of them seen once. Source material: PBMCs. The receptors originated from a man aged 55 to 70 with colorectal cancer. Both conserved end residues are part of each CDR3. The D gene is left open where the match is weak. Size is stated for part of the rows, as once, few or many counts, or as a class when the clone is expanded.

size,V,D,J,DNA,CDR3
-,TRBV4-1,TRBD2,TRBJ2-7,TGCGCCAGCAGCCAAACCGGGACTAGTCCTAACGAGCAGTACTTC,CASSQTGTSPNEQYF
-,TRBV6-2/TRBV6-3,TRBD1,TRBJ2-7,TGTGCCAGCAGTCCCCCGGACAGGGGAAACGACGAGCAGTACTTC,CASSPPDRGNDEQYF
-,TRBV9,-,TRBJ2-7,TGTGCCAGCAGCGTAGAACTCACCTACGAGCAGTACTTC,CASSVELTYEQYF
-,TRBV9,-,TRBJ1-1,TGTGCCAGCAGCGGACAGGAGGGACACACTGAAGCTTTCTTT,CASSGQEGHTEAFF
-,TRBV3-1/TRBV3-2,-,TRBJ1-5,TGTGCCAGCAGCCAAGATGGAAGTCGCAATCAGCCCCAGCATTTT,CASSQDGSRNQPQHF
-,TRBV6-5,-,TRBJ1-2,TGTGCCAGCAGTTACTCGCAGGGAGGATACTATGGCTACACCTTC,CASSYSQGGYYGYTF
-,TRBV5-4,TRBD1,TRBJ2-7,TGTGCCAGCAGCGGGACAGGGAACGAGCAGTACTTC,CASSGTGNEQYF
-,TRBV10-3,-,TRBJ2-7,TGTGCCTCAACCTCGCAGGACGTTGTCGAGCAGTACTTC,CASTSQDVVEQYF
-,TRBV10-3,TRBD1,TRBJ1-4,TGTGCCATCAGTGGTGGGACAGGGAATGAAAAACTGTTTTTT,CAISGGTGNEKLFF
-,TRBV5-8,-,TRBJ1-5,TGTGCCAGCAGAACCCCCGGACAGAACCTGTGGAATCAGCCCCAGCATTTT,CASRTPGQNLWNQPQHF
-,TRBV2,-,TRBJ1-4,TGTGCCAGCAGACCCGGGACAACTAATGAAAAACTGTTTTTT,CASRPGTTNEKLFF
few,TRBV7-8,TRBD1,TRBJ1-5,TGTGCCAGCAGCTTAGCGAGGGGGCCAGGCCAGCCCCAGCATTTT,CASSLARGPGQPQHF
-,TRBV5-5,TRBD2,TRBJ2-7,TGTGCCAGCAGGCCCGGGACAACCGGGACTAGCGATCGCGAGCAGTACTTC,CASRPGTTGTSDREQYF
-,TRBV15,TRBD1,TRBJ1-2,TGTGCCACCAGCAGAGACCCGGACAGGGAGAGGGATGGCTACACCTTC,CATSRDPDRERDGYTF
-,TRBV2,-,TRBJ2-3,TGTGCCACCAGGGAGGCCCCAGATACGCAGTATTTT,CATREAPDTQYF
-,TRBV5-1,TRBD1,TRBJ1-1,TGCGCCAGCAGCGGGGGACAGGGGTGGGATGAAGCTTTCTTT,CASSGGQGWDEAFF
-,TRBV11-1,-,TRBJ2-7,TGTGCCAGCAGCATCAGGGGTACCTACGAGCAGTACTTC,CASSIRGTYEQYF
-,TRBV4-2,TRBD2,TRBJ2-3,TGTGCCAGCAGCCAAGATGACGCGGGGGGGCTTGATACGCAGTATTTT,CASSQDDAGGLDTQYF
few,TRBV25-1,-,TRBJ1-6,TGTGCCAGCAGTCCTGGGATTAATTCACCCCTCCACTTT,CASSPGINSPLHF
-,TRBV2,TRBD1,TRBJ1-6,TGTGCCAGCAGTGTGGGGTTGGGACAGAATGATTCACCCCTCCACTTT,CASSVGLGQNDSPLHF
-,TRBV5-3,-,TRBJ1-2,TGTGCCAGAAGCTGGCCAAACGGGGCGGTTAACTATGGCTACACCTTC,CARSWPNGAVNYGYTF
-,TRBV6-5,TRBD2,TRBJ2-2,TGTGCCAGCAGTTACGGGACTAGCTCGAACACCGGGGAGCTGTTTTTT,CASSYGTSSNTGELFF
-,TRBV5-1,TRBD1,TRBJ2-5,TGCGCCAGCAGCCCGGACAGGGGGGGGCAAGAGACCCAGTACTTC,CASSPDRGGQETQYF
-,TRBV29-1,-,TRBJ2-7,TGCAGCGTTAACAGGATAACCTACGAGCAGTACTTC,CSVNRITYEQYF
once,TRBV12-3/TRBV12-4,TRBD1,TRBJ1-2,TGTGCCAGCAGTCCACAGGGGAATTGGGGCTACACCTTC,CASSPQGNWGYTF
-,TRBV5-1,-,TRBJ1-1,TGCGCCAGCAGCTTCGGACCGATTAACACTGAAGCTTTCTTT,CASSFGPINTEAFF
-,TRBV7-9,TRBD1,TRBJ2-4,TGTGCCAGCAGCTTAGAGCGGACAGGGGGAAACATTCAGTACTTC,CASSLERTGGNIQYF
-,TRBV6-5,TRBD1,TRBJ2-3,TGTGCCAGCAGGACAGGGAGCACAGATACGCAGTATTTT,CASRTGSTDTQYF